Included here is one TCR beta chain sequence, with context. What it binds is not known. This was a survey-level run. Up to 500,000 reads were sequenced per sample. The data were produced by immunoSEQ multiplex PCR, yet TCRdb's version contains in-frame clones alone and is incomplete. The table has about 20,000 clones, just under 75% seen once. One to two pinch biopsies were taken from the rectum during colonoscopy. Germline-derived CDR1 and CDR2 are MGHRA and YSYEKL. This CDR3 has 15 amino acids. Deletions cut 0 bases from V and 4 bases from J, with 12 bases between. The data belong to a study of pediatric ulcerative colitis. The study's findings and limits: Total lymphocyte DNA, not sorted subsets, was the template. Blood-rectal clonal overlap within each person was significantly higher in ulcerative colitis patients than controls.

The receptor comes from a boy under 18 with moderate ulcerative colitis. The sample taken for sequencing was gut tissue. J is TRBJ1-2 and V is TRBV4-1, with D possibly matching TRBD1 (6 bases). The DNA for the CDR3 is TGCGCCAGCAGCCAAGATCAGGGGTTCGGCTATGGCTACACCTTC. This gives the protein CASSQDQGFGYGYTF.